This is a list of T cell receptor beta chains from one sample in a study of blood T cell repertoires in COVID-19. Only in-frame clones appear in the TCRdb table, and some are missing; sequencing was by immunoSEQ multiplex PCR. The sample includes about 100,000 clones, more than 75% of them seen just once. Sequencing was performed on peripheral blood. The receptors here all came from a man aged 45-65 years with active or convalescent COVID-19. The CDR3 runs from the conserved cysteine through the conserved F or W. Each record gives: clone size, V gene, J gene, D gene, CDR3 protein, CDR3 DNA. The D gene is left open where the match is weak. Only some rows state a clone size, as once, few, many or a class for expanded clones.

-	TRBV6-4	TRBJ2-6	-	CASAALSGANVLTF	TGTGCCAGCGCGGCCCTCTCTGGGGCCAACGTCCTGACTTTC
-	TRBV19	TRBJ2-5	-	CASSLGLGGETQYF	TGTGCCAGTAGTCTTGGACTAGGGGGGGAGACCCAGTACTTC
-	TRBV6-2/TRBV6-3	TRBJ2-3	-	CASSYGGSLTDTQYF	TGTGCCAGCAGTTACGGGGGGAGTTTGACAGATACGCAGTATTTT
-	TRBV4-1	TRBJ2-7	TRBD1	CASSQPGQRDYEQYF	TGCGCCAGCAGCCAACCGGGACAGAGGGACTACGAGCAGTACTTC
-	TRBV3-1/TRBV3-2	TRBJ1-5	-	CASSQGGAGLRPQHF	TGTGCCAGCAGCCAAGGAGGGGCCGGACTAAGGCCCCAGCATTTT
-	TRBV12-3/TRBV12-4	TRBJ2-3	-	CASTPGTMQYF	TGTGCCAGCACCCCGGGAACCATGCAGTATTTT
once	TRBV19	TRBJ2-7	TRBD2	CASRELAGGPHEQYF	TGTGCCAGTAGGGAACTAGCGGGGGGGCCCCACGAGCAGTACTTC
-	TRBV27	TRBJ1-2	TRBD1	CASSRTGGSNYGYTF	TGTGCCAGCAGTCGGACAGGGGGCAGTAACTATGGCTACACCTTC
-	TRBV18	TRBJ1-4	-	CASSPQGTNEKLFF	TGTGCCAGCTCACCACAGGGGACTAATGAAAAACTGTTTTTT
-	TRBV3-1/TRBV3-2	TRBJ1-4	-	CASSQGGTNEKLFF	TGTGCCAGCAGCCAGGGGGGAACTAATGAAAAACTGTTTTTT
-	TRBV28	TRBJ2-5	TRBD1	CASSSGQGGTQYF	TGTGCCAGCAGTTCTGGACAGGGTGGGACCCAGTACTTC
-	TRBV19	TRBJ1-5	-	CASSIDSRSNQPQHF	TGTGCCAGTAGTATAGATTCGCGTTCGAACCAGCCCCAGCATTTT
-	TRBV5-5	TRBJ1-5	TRBD1	CASSWELGGGDNQPQHF	TGTGCCAGCAGCTGGGAATTAGGGGGCGGGGACAATCAGCCCCAGCATTTT
-	TRBV3-1/TRBV3-2	TRBJ2-7	-	CASSLRGYYEQYF	TGTGCCAGCAGCCTCAGGGGATACTACGAGCAGTACTTC
-	TRBV28	TRBJ2-3	-	CASSTPGTSTDTQYF	TGTGCCAGCAGTACCCCCGGGACTTCCACAGATACGCAGTATTTT
-	TRBV19	TRBJ1-6	TRBD1	CASSIRTGANSPLHF	TGTGCCAGTAGTATAAGGACAGGAGCCAATTCACCCCTCCACTTT
-	TRBV28	TRBJ2-1	TRBD2	CASNYPGGSYNEQFF	TGTGCCAGCAACTATCCGGGAGGTTCCTACAATGAGCAGTTCTTC
-	TRBV25-1	TRBJ1-2	TRBD1	CASSDQGGGYTF	TGTGCCAGCAGTGATCAAGGGGGCGGCTACACCTTC
-	TRBV3-1/TRBV3-2	TRBJ1-6	TRBD1	CASSFRDSGGNSPLHF	TGTGCCAGCAGCTTCCGGGACAGCGGGGGTAATTCACCCCTCCACTTT
once	TRBV24-1	TRBJ2-7	-	CATSLTGFGEQYF	TGTGCCACCAGCCTTACAGGGTTTGGCGAGCAGTACTTC
-	TRBV28	TRBJ2-5	-	CASSLSGGKKETQYF	TGTGCCAGCAGTTTATCTGGGGGCAAAAAAGAGACCCAGTACTTC
-	TRBV5-1	TRBJ2-3	-	CASSYWTFSTDTQYF	TGCGCCAGCAGCTACTGGACATTTAGCACAGATACGCAGTATTTT
-	TRBV29-1	TRBJ1-5	-	CSVSGPGGNQPQHF	TGCAGCGTAAGCGGGCCGGGAGGCAATCAGCCCCAGCATTTT
-	TRBV5-4	TRBJ2-1	TRBD2	CASSLRASGGHDEQFF	TGTGCCAGCAGCTTAAGGGCTAGCGGGGGGCATGATGAGCAGTTCTTC
-	TRBV2	TRBJ1-1	-	CASSVFRQKAFF	TGTGCCAGCAGTGTTTTTCGTCAGAAAGCTTTCTTT
few	TRBV2	TRBJ2-5	-	CASSGWGLETQYF	TGTGCCAGCAGTGGTTGGGGGCTGGAGACCCAGTACTTC